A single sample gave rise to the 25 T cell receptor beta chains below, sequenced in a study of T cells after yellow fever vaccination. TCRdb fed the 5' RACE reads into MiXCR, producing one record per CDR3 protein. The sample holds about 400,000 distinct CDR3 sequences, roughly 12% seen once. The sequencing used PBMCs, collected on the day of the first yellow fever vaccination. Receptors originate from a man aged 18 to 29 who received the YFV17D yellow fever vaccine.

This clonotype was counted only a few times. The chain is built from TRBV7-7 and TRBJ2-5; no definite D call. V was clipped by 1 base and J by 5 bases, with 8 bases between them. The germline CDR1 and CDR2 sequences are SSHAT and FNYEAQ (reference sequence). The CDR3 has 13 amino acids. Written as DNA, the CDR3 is TGTGCCAGCAGCTTAGAGCTTACGGAGACCCAGTACTTC. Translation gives CASSLELTETQYF.

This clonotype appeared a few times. The chain's CDR3 is CSARGTYVGYNSPLHF. The DNA of the CDR3 is TGCAGTGCTAGAGGAACATACGTGGGCTATAATTCACCCCTCCACTTT. The chain has TRBV20-1 and TRBJ1-6; D ambiguous. The CDR3 totals 16 residues. Germline CDR1 DFQATT, CDR2 SNEGSKA (reference sequence). With 1 base removed from V and 3 bases from J, the gap between germline ends came to 13 bases.

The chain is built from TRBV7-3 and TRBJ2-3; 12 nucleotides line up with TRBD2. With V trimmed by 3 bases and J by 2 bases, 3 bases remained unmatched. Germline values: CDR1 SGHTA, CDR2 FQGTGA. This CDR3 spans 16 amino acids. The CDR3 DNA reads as TGTGCCAGCAGCTTCGGACTAGCGGGGTTCACAGATACGCAGTATTTT. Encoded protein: CASSFGLAGFTDTQYF.

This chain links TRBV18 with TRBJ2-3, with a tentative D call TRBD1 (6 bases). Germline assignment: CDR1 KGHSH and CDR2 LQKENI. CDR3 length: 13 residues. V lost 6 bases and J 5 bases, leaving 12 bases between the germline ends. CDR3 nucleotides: TGTGCCAGCTCCCTTACGGACAGAGATACGCAGTATTTT. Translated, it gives CASSLTDRDTQYF.

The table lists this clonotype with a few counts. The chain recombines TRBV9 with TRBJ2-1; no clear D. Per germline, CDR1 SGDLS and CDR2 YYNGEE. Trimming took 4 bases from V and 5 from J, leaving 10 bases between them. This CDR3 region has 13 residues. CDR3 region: CASSPSSNNEQFF. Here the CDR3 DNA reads TGTGCCAGCAGCCCATCCAGCAACAATGAGCAGTTCTTC. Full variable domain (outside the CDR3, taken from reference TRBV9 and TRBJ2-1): DSGVTQTPKHLITATGQRVTLRCSPRSGDLSVYWYQQSLDQGLQFLIQYYNGEERAKGNILERFSAQQFPDLHSELNLSSLELGDSALYFCASSPSSNNEQFFGPGTRLTVL.

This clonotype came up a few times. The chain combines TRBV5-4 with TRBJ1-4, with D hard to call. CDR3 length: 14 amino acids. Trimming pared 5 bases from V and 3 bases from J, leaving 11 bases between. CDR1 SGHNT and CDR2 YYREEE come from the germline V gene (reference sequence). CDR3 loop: CASSTLASNEKLFF. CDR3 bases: TGTGCCAGCAGTACCTTGGCTTCTAATGAAAAACTGTTTTTT.

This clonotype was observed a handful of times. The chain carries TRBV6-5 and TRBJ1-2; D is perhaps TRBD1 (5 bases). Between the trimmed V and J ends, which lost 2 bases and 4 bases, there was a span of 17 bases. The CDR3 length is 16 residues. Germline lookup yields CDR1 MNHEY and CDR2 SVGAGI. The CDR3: CASSYGPGRVSYGYTF. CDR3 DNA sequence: TGTGCCAGCAGTTACGGGCCGGGGCGGGTGAGCTATGGCTACACCTTC.

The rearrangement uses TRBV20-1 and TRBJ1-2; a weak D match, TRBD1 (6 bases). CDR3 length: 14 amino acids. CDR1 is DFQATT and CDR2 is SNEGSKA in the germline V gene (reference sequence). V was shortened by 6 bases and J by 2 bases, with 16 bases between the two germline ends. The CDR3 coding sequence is TGCAGTGCCATCCGGGACACCGTGAACTATGGCTACACCTTC. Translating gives CSAIRDTVNYGYTF.

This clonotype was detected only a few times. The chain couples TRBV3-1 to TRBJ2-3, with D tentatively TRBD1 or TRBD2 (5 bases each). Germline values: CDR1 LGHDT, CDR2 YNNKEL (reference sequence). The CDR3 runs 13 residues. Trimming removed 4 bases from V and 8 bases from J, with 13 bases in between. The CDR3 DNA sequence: TGTGCCAGCAGCCCACTGGGGGAAGCTACGCAGTATTTT. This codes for CASSPLGEATQYF.

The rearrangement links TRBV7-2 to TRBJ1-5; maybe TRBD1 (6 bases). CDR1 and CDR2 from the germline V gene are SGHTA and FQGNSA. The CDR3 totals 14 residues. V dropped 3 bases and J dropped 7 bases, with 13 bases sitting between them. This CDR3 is CASSFSLQGQPQHF. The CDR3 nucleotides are TGTGCCAGCAGCTTCAGTCTACAGGGCCAGCCCCAGCATTTT.

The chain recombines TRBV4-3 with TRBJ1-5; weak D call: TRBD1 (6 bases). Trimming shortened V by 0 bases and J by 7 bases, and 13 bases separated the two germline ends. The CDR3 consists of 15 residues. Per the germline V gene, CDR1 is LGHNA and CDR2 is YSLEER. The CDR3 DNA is TGCGCCAGCAGCCAAGATTGGGCAGGGGTCCAGCCCCAGCATTTT. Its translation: CASSQDWAGVQPQHF.

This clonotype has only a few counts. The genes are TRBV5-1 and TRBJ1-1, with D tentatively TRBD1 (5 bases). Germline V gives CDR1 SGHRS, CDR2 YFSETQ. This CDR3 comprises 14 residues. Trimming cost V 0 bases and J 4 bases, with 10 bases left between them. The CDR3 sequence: CASSLGRGGTEAFF. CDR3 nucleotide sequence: TGCGCCAGCAGCTTGGGCCGGGGGGGCACTGAAGCTTTCTTT.

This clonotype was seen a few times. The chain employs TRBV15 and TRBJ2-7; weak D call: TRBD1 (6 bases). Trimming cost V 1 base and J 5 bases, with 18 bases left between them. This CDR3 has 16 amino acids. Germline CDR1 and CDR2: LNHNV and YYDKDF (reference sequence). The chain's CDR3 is CATSRGEQGVRDEQYV. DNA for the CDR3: TGTGCCACCAGCAGAGGGGAACAGGGAGTAAGGGACGAGCAGTACGTC.

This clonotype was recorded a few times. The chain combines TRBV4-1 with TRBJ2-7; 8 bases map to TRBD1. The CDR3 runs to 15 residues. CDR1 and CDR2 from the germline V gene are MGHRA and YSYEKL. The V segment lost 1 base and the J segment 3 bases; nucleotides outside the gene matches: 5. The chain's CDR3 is CASSQAPGTGYEQYF. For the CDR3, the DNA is TGCGCCAGCAGCCAAGCCCCCGGGACAGGCTACGAGCAGTACTTC.

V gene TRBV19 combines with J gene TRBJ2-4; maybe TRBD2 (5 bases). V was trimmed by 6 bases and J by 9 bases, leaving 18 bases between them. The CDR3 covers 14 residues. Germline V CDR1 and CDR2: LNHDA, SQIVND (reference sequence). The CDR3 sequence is CASSLAVEPTIQYF. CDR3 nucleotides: TGTGCCAGTAGCCTAGCTGTGGAACCAACCATTCAGTACTTC.

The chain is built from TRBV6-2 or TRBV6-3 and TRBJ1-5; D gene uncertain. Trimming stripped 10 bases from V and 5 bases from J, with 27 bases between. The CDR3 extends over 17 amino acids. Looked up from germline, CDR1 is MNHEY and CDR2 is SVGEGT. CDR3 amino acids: CATSGWTTGYGDQPQHF. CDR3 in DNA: TGTGCCACCTCCGGGTGGACCACCGGATATGGGGATCAGCCCCAGCATTTT.

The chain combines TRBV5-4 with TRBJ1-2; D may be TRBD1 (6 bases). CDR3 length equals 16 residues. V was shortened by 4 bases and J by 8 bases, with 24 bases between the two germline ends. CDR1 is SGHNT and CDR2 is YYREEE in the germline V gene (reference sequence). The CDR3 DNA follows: TGTGCCAGCAGCCTTTGGGGCTCCTCGACAGGCTCAGGCTACACCTTC. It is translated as CASSLWGSSTGSGYTF.

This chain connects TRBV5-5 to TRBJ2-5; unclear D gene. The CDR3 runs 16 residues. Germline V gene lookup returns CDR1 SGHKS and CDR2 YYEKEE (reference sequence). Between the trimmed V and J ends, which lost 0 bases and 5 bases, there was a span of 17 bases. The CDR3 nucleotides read TGTGCCAGCAGCTTGGCCGGCAGACCCCCAAGGGAGACCCAGTACTTC. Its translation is CASSLAGRPPRETQYF. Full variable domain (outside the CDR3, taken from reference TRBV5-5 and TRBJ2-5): DAGVTQSPTHLIKTRGQQVTLRCSPISGHKSVSWYQQVLGQGPQFIFQYYEKEERGRGNFPDRFSARQFPNYSSELNVNALLLGDSALYLCASSLAGRPPRETQYFGPGTRLLVL.

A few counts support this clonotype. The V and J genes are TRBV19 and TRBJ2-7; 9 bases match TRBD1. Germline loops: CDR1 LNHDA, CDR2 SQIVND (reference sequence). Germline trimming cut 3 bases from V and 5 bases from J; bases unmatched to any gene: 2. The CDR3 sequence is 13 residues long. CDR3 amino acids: CASSIWTGDEQYF. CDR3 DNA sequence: TGTGCCAGTAGTATTTGGACAGGGGACGAGCAGTACTTC.

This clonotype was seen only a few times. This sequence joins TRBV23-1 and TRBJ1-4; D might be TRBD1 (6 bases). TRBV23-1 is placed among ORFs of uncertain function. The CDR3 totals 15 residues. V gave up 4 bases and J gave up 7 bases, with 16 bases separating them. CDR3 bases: TGCGCCAGCAGTCCAGCCGGGACAAGCGGTGAAAAACTGTTTTTT. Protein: CASSPAGTSGEKLFF.

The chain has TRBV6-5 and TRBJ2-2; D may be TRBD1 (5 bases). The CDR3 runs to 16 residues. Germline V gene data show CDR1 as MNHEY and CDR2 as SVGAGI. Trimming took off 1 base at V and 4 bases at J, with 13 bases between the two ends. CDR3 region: CASSYFLGRATGELFF. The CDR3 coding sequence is TGTGCCAGCAGTTACTTTCTCGGCAGGGCCACCGGGGAGCTGTTTTTT.

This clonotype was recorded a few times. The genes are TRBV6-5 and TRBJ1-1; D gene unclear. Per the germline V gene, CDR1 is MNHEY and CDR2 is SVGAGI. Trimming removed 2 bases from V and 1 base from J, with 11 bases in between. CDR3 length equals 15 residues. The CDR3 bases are TGTGCCAGCAGTTACACGGTCGCAGAGAACACTGAAGCTTTCTTT. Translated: CASSYTVAENTEAFF.

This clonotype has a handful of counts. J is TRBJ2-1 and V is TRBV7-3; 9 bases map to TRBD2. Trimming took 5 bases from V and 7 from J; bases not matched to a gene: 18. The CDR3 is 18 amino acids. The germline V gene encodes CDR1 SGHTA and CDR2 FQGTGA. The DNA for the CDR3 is TGTGCCAGCAGCCCTAACCCGCTTGGTAGCGGGGGCTGGAATGAGCAGTTCTTC. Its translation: CASSPNPLGSGGWNEQFF.

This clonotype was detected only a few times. CDR3 DNA sequence: TGTGCCAGCAGTCTACTTGGGACAGTCCTCACCGGGGAGCTGTTTTTT. It yields the protein CASSLLGTVLTGELFF. The chain joins TRBV12-3 or TRBV12-4 to TRBJ2-2, with TRBD1 matching 7 bases. The J segment lost 4 bases and the V segment lost 5 bases, leaving 10 bases of the junction unmatched. The CDR3 is 16 residues long.

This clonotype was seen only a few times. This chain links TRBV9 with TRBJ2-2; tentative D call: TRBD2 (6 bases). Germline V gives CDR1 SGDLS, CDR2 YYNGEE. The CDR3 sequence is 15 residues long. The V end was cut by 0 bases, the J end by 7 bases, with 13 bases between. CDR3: CASSVGGGSSGELFF. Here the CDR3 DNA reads TGTGCCAGCAGCGTAGGTGGGGGGTCGAGCGGGGAGCTGTTTTTT.